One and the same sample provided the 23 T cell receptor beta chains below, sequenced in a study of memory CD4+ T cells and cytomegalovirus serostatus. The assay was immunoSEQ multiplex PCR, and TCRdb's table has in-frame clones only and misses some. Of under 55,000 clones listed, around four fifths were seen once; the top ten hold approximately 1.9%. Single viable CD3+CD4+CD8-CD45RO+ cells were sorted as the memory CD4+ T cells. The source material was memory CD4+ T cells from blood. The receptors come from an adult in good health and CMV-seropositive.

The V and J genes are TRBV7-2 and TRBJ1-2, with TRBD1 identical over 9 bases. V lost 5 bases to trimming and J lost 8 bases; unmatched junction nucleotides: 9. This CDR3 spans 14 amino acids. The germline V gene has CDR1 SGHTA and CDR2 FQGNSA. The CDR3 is CASSRAQGAWGYTF. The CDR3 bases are TGTGCCAGCAGCCGCGCACAGGGGGCGTGGGGCTACACCTTC.

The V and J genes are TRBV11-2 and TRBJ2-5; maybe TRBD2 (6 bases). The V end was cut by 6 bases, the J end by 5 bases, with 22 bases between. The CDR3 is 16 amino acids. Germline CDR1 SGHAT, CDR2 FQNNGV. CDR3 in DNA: TGTGCCAGCAGTCCAATGAGGACGGCGGGGCCGGAGACCCAGTACTTC. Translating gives CASSPMRTAGPETQYF. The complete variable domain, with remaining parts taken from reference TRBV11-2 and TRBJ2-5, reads EAGVAQSPRYKIIEKRQSVAFWCNPISGHATLYWYQQILGQGPKLLIQFQNNGVVDDSQLPKDRFSAERLKGVDSTLKIQPAKLEDSAVYLCASSPMRTAGPETQYFGPGTRLLVL.

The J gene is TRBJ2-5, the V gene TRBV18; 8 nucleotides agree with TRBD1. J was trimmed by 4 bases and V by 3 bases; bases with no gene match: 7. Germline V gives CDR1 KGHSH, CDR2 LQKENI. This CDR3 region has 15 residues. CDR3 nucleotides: TGTGCCAGCTCACCCCGACAGGGGAATAGAGAGACCCAGTACTTC. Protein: CASSPRQGNRETQYF.

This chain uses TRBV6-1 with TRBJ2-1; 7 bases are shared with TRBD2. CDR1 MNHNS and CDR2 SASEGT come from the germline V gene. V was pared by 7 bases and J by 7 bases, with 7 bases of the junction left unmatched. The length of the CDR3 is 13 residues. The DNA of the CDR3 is TGTGCCAGCACCCCGGGGGGTAGGAATGAGCAGTTCTTC. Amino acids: CASTPGGRNEQFF.

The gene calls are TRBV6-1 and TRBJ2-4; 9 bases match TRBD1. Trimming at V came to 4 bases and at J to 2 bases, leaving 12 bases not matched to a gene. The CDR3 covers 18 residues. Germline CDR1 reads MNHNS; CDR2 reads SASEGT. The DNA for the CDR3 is TGTGCCAGCAGTGCCCGGACAGGGGAAGGAATGACCAAAAACATTCAGTACTTC. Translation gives CASSARTGEGMTKNIQYF.

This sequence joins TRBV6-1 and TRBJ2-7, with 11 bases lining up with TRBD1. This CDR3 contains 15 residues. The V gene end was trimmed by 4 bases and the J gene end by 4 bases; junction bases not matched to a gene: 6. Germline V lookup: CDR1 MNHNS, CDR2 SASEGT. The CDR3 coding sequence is TGTGCCAGCAGTGGCCAGGGACAGGGGGAATACGAGCAGTACTTC. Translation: CASSGQGQGEYEQYF.

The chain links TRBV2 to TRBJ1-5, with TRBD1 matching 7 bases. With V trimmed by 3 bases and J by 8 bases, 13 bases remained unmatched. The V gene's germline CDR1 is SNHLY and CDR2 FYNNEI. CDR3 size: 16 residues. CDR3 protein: CASSDSKNRGEEPQHF. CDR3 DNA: TGTGCCAGCAGTGACTCGAAGAACAGGGGTGAAGAGCCCCAGCATTTT.

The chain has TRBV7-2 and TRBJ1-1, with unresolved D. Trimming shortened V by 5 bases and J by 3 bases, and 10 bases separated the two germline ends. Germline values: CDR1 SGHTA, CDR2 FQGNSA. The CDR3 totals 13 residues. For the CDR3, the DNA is TGTGCCAGCAGCACCCAGAGGGACACTGAAGCTTTCTTT. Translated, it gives CASSTQRDTEAFF.

CDR3 sequence (DNA): TGCAGCGTGGGGGGCCAGGTCGAAGAGACCCAGTACTTC. This codes for CSVGGQVEETQYF. This rearrangement joins TRBV29-1 to TRBJ2-5, with D possibly being TRBD1 or TRBD2 (6 bases each). This CDR3 is 13 amino acids long. Germline CDR1 is SQVTM and CDR2 is ANQGSEA. Trimming took 6 bases from V and 3 from J, leaving 14 bases between them.

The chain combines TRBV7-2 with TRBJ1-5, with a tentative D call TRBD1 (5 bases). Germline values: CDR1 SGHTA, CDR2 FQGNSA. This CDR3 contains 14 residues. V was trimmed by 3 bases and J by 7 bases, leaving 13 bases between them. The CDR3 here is CASSLGRRDQPQHF. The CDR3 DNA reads TGTGCCAGCAGCTTGGGCAGGAGGGACCAGCCCCAGCATTTT. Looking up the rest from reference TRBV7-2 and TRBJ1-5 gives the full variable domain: GAGVSQSPSNKVTEKGKDVELRCDPISGHTALYWYRQSLGQGLEFLIYFQGNSAPDKSGLPSDRFSAERTGGSVSTLTIQRTQQEDSAVYLCASSLGRRDQPQHFGDGTRLSIL.

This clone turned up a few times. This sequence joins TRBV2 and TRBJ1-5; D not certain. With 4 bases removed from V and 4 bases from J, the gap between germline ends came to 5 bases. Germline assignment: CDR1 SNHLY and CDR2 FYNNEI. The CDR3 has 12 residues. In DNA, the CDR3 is TGTGCCAGCAGTGGAGGAAATCAGCCCCAGCATTTT. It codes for CASSGGNQPQHF.

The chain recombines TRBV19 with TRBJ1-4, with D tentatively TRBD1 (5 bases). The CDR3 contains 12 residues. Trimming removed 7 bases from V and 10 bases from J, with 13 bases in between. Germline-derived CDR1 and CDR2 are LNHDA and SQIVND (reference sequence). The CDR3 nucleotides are TGTGCCAGTAACTCATGGGGGGGAAAACTGTTTTTT. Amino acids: CASNSWGGKLFF. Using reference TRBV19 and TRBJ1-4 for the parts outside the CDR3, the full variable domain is DGGITQSPKYLFRKEGQNVTLSCEQNLNHDAMYWYRQDPGQGLRLIYYSQIVNDFQKGDIAEGYSVSREKKESFPLTVTSAQKNPTAFYLCASNSWGGKLFFGSGTQLSVL.

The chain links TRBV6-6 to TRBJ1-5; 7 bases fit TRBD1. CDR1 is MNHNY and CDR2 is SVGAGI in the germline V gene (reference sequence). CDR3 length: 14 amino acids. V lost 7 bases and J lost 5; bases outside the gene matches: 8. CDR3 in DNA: TGTGCCAGCACCGAAACAGGGGCGGATCAGCCCCAGCATTTT. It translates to CASTETGADQPQHF.

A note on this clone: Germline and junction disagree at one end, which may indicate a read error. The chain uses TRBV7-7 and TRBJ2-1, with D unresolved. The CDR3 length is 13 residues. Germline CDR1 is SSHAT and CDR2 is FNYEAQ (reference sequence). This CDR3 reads CASSLDSYNEQFF. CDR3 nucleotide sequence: TGTGCTAGCAGCCTCGATTCTTACAATGAGCAGTTCTTC.

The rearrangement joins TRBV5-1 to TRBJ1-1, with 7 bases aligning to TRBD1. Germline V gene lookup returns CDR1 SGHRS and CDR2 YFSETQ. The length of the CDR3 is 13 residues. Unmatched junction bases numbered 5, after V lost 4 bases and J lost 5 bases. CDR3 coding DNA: TGCGCCAGCAGCCCGACAGGGCTAACTGAAGCTTTCTTT. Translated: CASSPTGLTEAFF. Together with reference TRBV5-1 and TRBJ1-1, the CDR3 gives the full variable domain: KAGVTQTPRYLIKTRGQQVTLSCSPISGHRSVSWYQQTPGQGLQFLFEYFSETQRNKGNFPGRFSGRQFSNSRSEMNVSTLELGDSALYLCASSPTGLTEAFFGQGTRLTVV.

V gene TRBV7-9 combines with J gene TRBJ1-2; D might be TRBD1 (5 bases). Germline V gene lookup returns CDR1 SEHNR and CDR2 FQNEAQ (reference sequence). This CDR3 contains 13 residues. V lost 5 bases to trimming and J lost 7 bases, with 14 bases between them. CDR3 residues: CASSTPRGGGYTF. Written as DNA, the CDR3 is TGTGCCAGCAGCACCCCTCGGGGGGGTGGCTACACCTTC.

For the CDR3, the DNA is TGTGCCAGTACCGGTAATCAAGCAACTAATGAAAAACTGTTTTTT. Its translation is CASTGNQATNEKLFF. This chain links TRBV19 with TRBJ1-4; D is ambiguous. The V gene lost 7 bases and the J gene lost 0 bases, with 12 bases spanning the gap. The CDR3 extends over 15 amino acids. The germline V gene has CDR1 LNHDA and CDR2 SQIVND (reference sequence).

The CDR3 sequence: CASSLYPSDTEAFF. The CDR3 DNA is TGTGCCAGCAGTCTCTACCCCTCGGACACTGAAGCTTTCTTT. The J gene is TRBJ1-1, the V gene TRBV9, with D unclear. Trimming left V 5 bases short and J 3 bases short, with 14 bases between. From germline, CDR1 is SGDLS and CDR2 YYNGEE. The CDR3 runs to 14 residues.

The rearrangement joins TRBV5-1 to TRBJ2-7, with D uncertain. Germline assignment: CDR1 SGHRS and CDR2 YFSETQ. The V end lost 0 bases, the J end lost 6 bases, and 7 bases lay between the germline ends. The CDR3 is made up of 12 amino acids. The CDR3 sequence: CASSLAGGEQYF. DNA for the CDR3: TGCGCCAGCAGCTTGGCGGGTGGCGAGCAGTACTTC.

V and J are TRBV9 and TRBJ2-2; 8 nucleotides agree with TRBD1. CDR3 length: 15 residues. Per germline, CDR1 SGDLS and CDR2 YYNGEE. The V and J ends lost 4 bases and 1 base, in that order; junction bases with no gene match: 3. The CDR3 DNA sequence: TGTGCCAGCAGCTTACAGGGGGGGAACACCGGGGAGCTGTTTTTT. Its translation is CASSLQGGNTGELFF.

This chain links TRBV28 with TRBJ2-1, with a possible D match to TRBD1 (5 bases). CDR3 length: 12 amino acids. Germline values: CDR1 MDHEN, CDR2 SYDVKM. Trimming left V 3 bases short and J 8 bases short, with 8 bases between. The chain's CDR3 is CASSFQGYEQFF. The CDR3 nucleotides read TGTGCCAGCAGTTTTCAGGGCTATGAGCAGTTCTTC.

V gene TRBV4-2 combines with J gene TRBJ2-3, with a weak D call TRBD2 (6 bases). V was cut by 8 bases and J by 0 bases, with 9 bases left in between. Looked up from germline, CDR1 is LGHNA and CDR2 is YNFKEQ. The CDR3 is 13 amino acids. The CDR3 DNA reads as TGTGCCAGCCGCGGGGCCAGCACAGATACGCAGTATTTT. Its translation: CASRGASTDTQYF.

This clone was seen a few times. The CDR3 sequence: CASSEGRLNEKLFF. CDR3 DNA: TGTGCCAGCAGTGAAGGGCGGTTAAATGAAAAACTGTTTTTT. The V and J genes are TRBV2 and TRBJ1-4; D is ambiguous. The germline V gene encodes CDR1 SNHLY and CDR2 FYNNEI. The V gene lost 1 base and the J gene lost 5 bases, with 8 bases spanning the gap. The length of the CDR3 is 14 residues.